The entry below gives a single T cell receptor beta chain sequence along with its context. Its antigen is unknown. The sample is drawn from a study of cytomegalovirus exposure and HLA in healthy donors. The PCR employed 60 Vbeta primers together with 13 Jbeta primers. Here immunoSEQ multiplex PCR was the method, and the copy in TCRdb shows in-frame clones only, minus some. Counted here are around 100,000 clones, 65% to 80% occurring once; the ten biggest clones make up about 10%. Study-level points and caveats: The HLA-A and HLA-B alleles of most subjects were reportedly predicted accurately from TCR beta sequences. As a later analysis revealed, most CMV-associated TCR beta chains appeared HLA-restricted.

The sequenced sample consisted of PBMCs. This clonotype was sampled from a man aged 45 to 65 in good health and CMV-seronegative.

CDR3 amino acids: CASSDVGGNFAEAFF. Written as DNA, the CDR3 is TGTGCCAGCAGTGACGTGGGGGGAAATTTCGCTGAAGCTTTCTTT. This rearrangement joins TRBV2 to TRBJ1-1; maybe TRBD1 (5 bases). Trimming left V 3 bases short and J 6 bases short, with 17 bases between. The CDR3 runs 15 residues. Germline V lookup: CDR1 SNHLY, CDR2 FYNNEI.